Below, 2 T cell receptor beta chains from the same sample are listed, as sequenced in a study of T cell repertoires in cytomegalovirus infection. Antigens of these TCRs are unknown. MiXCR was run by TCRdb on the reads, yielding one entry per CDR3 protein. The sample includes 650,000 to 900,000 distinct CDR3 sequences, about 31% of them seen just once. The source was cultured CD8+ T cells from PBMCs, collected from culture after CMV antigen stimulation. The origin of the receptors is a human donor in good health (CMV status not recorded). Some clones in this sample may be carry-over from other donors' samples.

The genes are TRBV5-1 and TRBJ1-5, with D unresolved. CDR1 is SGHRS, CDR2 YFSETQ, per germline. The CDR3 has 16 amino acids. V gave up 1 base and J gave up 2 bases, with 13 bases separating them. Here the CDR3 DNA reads TGCGCCAGCAGCTTGCGAGGGCCAGCGGGCAATCAGCCCCAGCATTTT. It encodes CASSLRGPAGNQPQHF.

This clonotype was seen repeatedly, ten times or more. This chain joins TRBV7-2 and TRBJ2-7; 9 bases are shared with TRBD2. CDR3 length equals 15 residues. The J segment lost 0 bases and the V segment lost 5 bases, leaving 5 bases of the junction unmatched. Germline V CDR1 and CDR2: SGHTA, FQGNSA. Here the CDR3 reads CASSQEAGGSYEQYF. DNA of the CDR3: TGTGCCAGCAGCCAAGAAGCGGGGGGCTCCTACGAGCAGTACTTC.